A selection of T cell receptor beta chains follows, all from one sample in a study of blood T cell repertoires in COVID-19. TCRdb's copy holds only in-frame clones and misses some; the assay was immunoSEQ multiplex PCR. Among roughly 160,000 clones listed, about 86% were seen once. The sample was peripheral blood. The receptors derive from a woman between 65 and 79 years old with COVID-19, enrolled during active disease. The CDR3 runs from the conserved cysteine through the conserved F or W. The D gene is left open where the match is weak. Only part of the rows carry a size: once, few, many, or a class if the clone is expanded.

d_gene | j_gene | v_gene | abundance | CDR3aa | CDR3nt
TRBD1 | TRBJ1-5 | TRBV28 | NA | CASSLGRQGINQPQHF | TGTGCCAGCAGTTTGGGCAGACAGGGTATCAATCAGCCCCAGCATTTT
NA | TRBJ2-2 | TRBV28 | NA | CASRGGGGETGELFF | TGTGCCAGCAGGGGTGGAGGGGGCGAAACCGGGGAGCTGTTTTTT
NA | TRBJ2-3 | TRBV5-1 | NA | CASSFGTSTDTQYF | TGCGCCAGCAGCTTCGGGACTAGCACAGATACGCAGTATTTT
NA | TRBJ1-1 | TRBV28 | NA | CASSFGWGSPMNTEAFF | TGTGCCAGCAGTTTCGGGTGGGGCTCTCCAATGAACACTGAAGCTTTCTTT
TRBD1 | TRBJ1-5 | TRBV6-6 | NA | CASSNSPGTENQPQHF | TGTGCCAGCAGTAATTCCCCCGGGACAGAAAATCAGCCCCAGCATTTT
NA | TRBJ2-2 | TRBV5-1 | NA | CASRGDRNTGELFF | TGCGCCAGCAGGGGTGACAGGAACACCGGGGAGCTGTTTTTT
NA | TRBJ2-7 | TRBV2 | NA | CASSEARGGPYEQYF | TGTGCCAGCAGTGAAGCGCGGGGAGGTCCCTACGAGCAGTACTTC
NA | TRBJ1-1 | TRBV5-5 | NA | CASSLEWLTNTEAFF | TGTGCCAGCAGCTTGGAATGGCTTACGAACACTGAAGCTTTCTTT
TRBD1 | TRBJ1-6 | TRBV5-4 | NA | CASSLAIGQGGSPLHF | TGTGCCAGCAGCTTGGCCATCGGACAGGGGGGATCACCCCTCCACTTT
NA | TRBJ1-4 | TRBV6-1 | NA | CASSDPRRTGTNEKLFF | TGTGCCAGCAGTGATCCCCGGAGAACAGGGACTAATGAAAAACTGTTTTTT
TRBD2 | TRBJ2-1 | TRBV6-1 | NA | CASSGASGGQSSYNEQFF | TGTGCCAGCAGTGGTGCTAGCGGGGGCCAAAGCTCCTACAATGAGCAGTTCTTC
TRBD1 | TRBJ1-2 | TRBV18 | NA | CASSPVSGTGVANYGYTF | TGTGCCAGCTCACCTGTTTCCGGGACAGGGGTGGCAAACTATGGCTACACCTTC
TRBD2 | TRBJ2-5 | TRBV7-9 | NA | CASSLPSGGGIRETQYF | TGTGCCAGCAGCTTACCAAGCGGGGGGGGAATAAGGGAGACCCAGTACTTC
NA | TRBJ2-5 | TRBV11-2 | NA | CASSLEREMGETQYF | TGTGCCAGCAGCTTAGAGCGGGAAATGGGAGAGACCCAGTACTTC
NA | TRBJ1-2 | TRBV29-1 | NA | CSAMGGYGYTF | TGCAGCGCCATGGGGGGCTATGGCTACACCTTC
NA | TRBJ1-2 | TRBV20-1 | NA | CSAINYGYTF | TGCAGTGCCATTAACTATGGCTACACCTTC
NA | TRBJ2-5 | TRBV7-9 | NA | CASSTSAGQETQYF | TGTGCCAGCAGCACTAGTGCGGGACAAGAGACCCAGTACTTC
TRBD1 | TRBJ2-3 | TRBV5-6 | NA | CASSVLRQGVVDTQYF | TGTGCCAGCAGCGTATTAAGGCAGGGGGTGGTAGATACGCAGTATTTT
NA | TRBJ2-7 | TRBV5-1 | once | CASSRGTPSYEQYF | TGCGCCAGCAGCCGTGGGACACCCTCATACGAGCAGTACTTC
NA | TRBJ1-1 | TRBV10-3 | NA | CAISEGPAWEATEAFF | TGTGCCATCAGTGAAGGGCCCGCATGGGAGGCCACTGAAGCTTTCTTT
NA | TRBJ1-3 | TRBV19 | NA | CASSNGGADTIYF | TGTGCCAGTAGTAATGGCGGGGCGGACACCATATATTTT
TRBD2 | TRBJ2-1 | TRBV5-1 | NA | CASSPGTSGGPYNEQFF | TGCGCCAGCAGCCCCGGGACTAGCGGGGGACCTTACAATGAGCAGTTCTTC
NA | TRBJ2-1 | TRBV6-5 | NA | CASSTRSSYNEQFF | TGTGCCAGCAGTACTCGTAGCTCCTACAATGAGCAGTTCTTC
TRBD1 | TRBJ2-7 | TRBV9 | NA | CASSAGTDPLFYEQYF | TGTGCCAGCAGCGCCGGGACAGACCCCTTGTTCTACGAGCAGTACTTC
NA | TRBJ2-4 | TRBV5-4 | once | CASSPSGGGGPKNIQYF | TGTGCCAGCAGCCCGTCGGGGGGTGGGGGCCCCAAAAACATTCAGTACTTC
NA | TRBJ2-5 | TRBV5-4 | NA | CASSLLGARETQYF | TGTGCCAGCAGCTTGTTAGGGGCTCGGGAGACCCAGTACTTC
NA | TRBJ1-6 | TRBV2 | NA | CASSKAPGPGGNSPLHF | TGTGCCAGCAGTAAAGCCCCCGGGCCCGGAGGAAATTCACCCCTCCACTTT
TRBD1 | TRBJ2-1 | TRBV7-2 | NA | CASSLGGTGLYNEQFF | TGTGCCAGCAGCTTAGGAGGGACAGGGCTCTACAATGAGCAGTTCTTC
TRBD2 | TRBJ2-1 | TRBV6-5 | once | CASSPTSGGIYEQFF | TGTGCCAGCAGTCCGACTAGCGGGGGTATCTATGAGCAGTTCTTC
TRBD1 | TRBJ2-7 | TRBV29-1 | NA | CSVEPTGSDEQYF | TGCAGCGTTGAACCGACAGGGTCCGACGAGCAGTACTTC
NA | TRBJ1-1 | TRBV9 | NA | CASSVATLPNTEAFF | TGTGCCAGCAGCGTAGCTACTTTACCCAACACTGAAGCTTTCTTT
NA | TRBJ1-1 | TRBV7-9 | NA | CASSPKRTEAFF | TGTGCCAGCAGCCCTAAGAGAACTGAAGCTTTCTTT
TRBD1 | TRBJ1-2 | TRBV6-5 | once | CASARGQNYGYTF | TGTGCCAGCGCCCGGGGACAGAACTATGGCTACACCTTC
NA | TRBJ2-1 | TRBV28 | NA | CASSLVSGGLSYNEQFF | TGTGCCAGCAGTTTGGTTTCTGGAGGGCTGAGCTACAATGAGCAGTTCTTC
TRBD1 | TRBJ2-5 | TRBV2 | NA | CASSEGRDRGVETQYF | TGTGCCAGCAGTGAAGGGCGGGACAGGGGGGTTGAGACCCAGTACTTC
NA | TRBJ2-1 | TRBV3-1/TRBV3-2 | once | CASSQARVGNEQFF | TGTGCCAGCAGCCAAGCGAGGGTTGGCAATGAGCAGTTCTTC
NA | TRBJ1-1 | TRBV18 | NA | CASSGITGSFSEAFF | TGTGCCAGCTCAGGAATAACAGGGAGTTTCTCTGAAGCTTTCTTT
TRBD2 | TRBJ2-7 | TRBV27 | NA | CASKKIPGGTYEQYF | TGTGCCAGCAAAAAAATCCCGGGGGGAACCTACGAGCAGTACTTC
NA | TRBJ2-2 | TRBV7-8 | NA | CASSLRGPGELFF | TGTGCCAGCAGCCTCCGTGGCCCCGGGGAGCTGTTTTTT
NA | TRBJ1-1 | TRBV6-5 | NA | CASSYSGGNTEAFF | TGTGCCAGCAGTTACTCAGGAGGGAACACTGAAGCTTTCTTT
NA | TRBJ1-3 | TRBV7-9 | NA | CASSLEGWGNTIYF | TGTGCCAGCAGCTTAGAGGGGTGGGGAAACACCATATATTTT
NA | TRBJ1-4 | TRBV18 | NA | CASSRTATTNEKLFF | TGTGCCAGCTCACGGACAGCTACAACTAATGAAAAACTGTTTTTT
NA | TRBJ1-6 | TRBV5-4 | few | CASSRERTGPNSPLHF | TGTGCCAGCAGCCGTGAACGAACAGGGCCCAATTCACCCCTCCACTTT
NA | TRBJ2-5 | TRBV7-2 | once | CASSLQGRETQYF | TGTGCCAGCAGCTTACAGGGTCGCGAGACCCAGTACTTC
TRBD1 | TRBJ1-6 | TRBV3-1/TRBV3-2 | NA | CASSQGTGAANSPLHF | TGTGCCAGCAGCCAAGGGACAGGGGCGGCTAATTCACCCCTCCACTTT
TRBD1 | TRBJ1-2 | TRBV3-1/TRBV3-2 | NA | CASSHRDRGVKGYTF | TGTGCCAGCAGCCATCGGGACAGGGGAGTTAAGGGCTACACCTTC
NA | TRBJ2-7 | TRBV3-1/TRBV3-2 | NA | CASSATAGAHEQYF | TGTGCCAGCAGCGCAACGGCGGGGGCTCACGAGCAGTACTTC
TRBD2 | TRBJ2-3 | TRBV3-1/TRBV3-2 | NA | CASSPLAGPTDTQYF | TGTGCCAGCAGCCCTCTAGCGGGACCCACAGATACGCAGTATTTT
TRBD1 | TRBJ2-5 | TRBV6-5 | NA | CASSSGTELAQYF | TGTGCCAGCAGTTCCGGGACAGAGCTGGCCCAGTACTTC
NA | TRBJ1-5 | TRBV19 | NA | CASSMRGTGNQPQHF | TGTGCCAGTAGTATGCGGGGGACGGGGAATCAGCCCCAGCATTTT
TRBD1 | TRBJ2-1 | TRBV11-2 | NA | CASRPGQGYNEQFF | TGTGCCAGCAGACCTGGACAGGGCTACAATGAGCAGTTCTTC
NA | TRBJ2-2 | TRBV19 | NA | CASSDPRDTLLTGELFF | TGTGCCAGTAGCGATCCCCGGGACACGCTCCTCACCGGGGAGCTGTTTTTT
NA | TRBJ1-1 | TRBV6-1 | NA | CASTLKQGTEAFF | TGTGCCAGCACCCTCAAACAGGGCACTGAAGCTTTCTTT
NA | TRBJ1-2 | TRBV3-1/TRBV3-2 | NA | CASSLRPMFEAPYGYTF | TGTGCCAGCAGCCTCCGGCCTATGTTTGAGGCACCCTATGGCTACACCTTC
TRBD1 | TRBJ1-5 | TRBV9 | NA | CASSATGFGNQPQHF | TGTGCCAGCAGCGCGACAGGGTTTGGCAATCAGCCCCAGCATTTT
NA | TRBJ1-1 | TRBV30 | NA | CAWSPDREAFF | TGTGCCTGGAGTCCTGACAGGGAAGCTTTCTTT
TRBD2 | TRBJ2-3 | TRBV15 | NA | CATSSTSTSGGAFTQYF | TGTGCCACCAGCAGCACATCGACTAGCGGGGGGGCCTTTACGCAGTATTTT
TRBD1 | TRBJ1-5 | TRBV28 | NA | CASAQGNQPQHF | TGTGCCTCTGCACAGGGGAATCAGCCCCAGCATTTT